This TCR beta chain was identified during a study of T cell repertoires in cytomegalovirus infection. Concerning this clonotype: What it recognizes is unknown.

Between the trimmed V and J ends, which lost 2 bases and 6 bases, there was a span of 22 bases. The V gene's germline CDR1 is SQVTM and CDR2 ANQGSEA. The CDR3 has 16 amino acids. TCRdb re-analysed the reads in MiXCR, keeping a single row per CDR3 protein. The table includes about 920,000 distinct CDR3 sequences, approximately 33% detected once. The rearrangement uses TRBV29-1 and TRBJ1-2; a possible D gene is TRBD1 (5 bases). This TCR was sampled from a human donor in good health (CMV status not recorded). Some clones in this sample may be carry-over from other donors' samples. The source material was cultured CD8+ T cells from PBMCs, sampled from culture after CMV antigen stimulation. The CDR3 sequence is CSVETGEGRLQNGYTF. As DNA, the CDR3 is TGCAGCGTTGAAACGGGGGAGGGAAGATTACAGAATGGCTACACCTTC.